This T cell receptor (beta chain) was captured by sequencing in a study of T cell responses to AZD1222 COVID-19 vaccine. The germline V gene has CDR1 LNHDA and CDR2 SQIVND (reference sequence). V gave up 6 bases and J gave up 3 bases, with 15 bases separating them. The CDR3 has 15 amino acids. Study-level findings and limits: Spike-wide vaccine-associated CD4 TCRs dominated at 160-218 and 743-854. Mostly white British, mostly female donors; authors suggested clonal diversity may be underestimated. Two doses of AZD1222 preceded a rise in Spike-specific TCR breadth and depth.

To note about this clone: What it binds is not known.

Sequencing was performed with immunoSEQ multiplex PCR; in TCRdb, only in-frame clones are kept and a portion is missing. The sample yields around 140,000 clones, around 90% seen once. The chain recombines TRBV19 with TRBJ2-1; D is undetermined. The sample in question was peripheral blood, obtained 28 days after the second dose of the MenACWY control vaccine. This sequence originates from an adult who received the MenACWY meningococcal vaccine as a control. CDR3 protein: CASRPSITHYNEQFF. CDR3 nucleotide sequence: TGTGCCAGTAGACCAAGCATAACCCACTACAATGAGCAGTTCTTC.